This T cell receptor beta chain is drawn from a study of shared clonotypes between healthy human individuals. About the study: Sampling drew on donors who were two women and three men aged 18 to 49.

The table came from immunoSEQ multiplex PCR; TCRdb's copy has only in-frame clones and leaves some out. The table includes more than 1.2 million clones, approximately 98.5% detected once. The study's findings and limits: When compared with the clonotypes that were shared by all four sorted-subset donors, the non-shared clonotypes turned out to have lower generation probabilities.

Regarding this clone: No antigen is known for it. The sample has other DNA sequences that encode this CDR3 too.

After removal of 0 bases from V and 5 bases from J, the junction contained 2 bases not matched to a gene. The CDR3 runs 15 residues. Per the germline V gene, CDR1 is SGHRS and CDR2 is YFSETQ. Every donor was a Caucasian adult from Nashville, Tennessee. The genes are TRBV5-1 and TRBJ2-2; 9 bases agree with TRBD2. Sample: naive CD4+ T cells sorted from blood. Subset denoted: CD45RA+ positively selected. This clonotype originated in a man in his thirties or forties in good health. The CDR3 nucleotides read TGCGCCAGCAGCTTGGGGCTAGCGGGAACCGGGGAGCTGTTTTTT. It is translated as CASSLGLAGTGELFF.